These 19 T cell receptor beta chains originate from one sample sequenced in a study of T-cell memory formation after mild COVID-19 (dated by TCRdb to about 2021). The library was made by 5' RACE. The sequencing machine was an Illumina NovaSeq 6000. In-frame beta chains were kept once TCRdb had trimmed the public reads at Q25 with fastp and called clones with MiXCR. Rows are unified per CDR3 protein, each entry keeping the most common DNA and genes. This sample is represented by 550,000 to 600,000 distinct CDR3 sequences; 20% to 25% of them were singletons. The ten most abundant clones make up around 9.2% of the sample. Material: PBMCs or a T cell subset sorted from them (not recorded which). The receptors shown here come from an adult woman who had mild COVID-19 (a few samples of this study predate the infection). The sample titles of this study are shuffled in the database, so cell type and time point are left out; the donor was told from shared clones.

This clonotype has only a few counts. V is TRBV7-8 and J is TRBJ2-1; no clear D. Germline V gene data show CDR1 as SGHVS and CDR2 as FQNEAQ. The CDR3 consists of 15 residues. Trimming removed 1 base at V and 7 bases at J, with 14 bases between. CDR3 residues: CASSLVSVRKNEQFF. DNA for the CDR3: TGTGCCAGCAGCTTAGTGAGCGTGAGGAAAAATGAGCAGTTCTTC. Full variable domain (outside the CDR3, taken from reference TRBV7-8 and TRBJ2-1): GAGVSQSPRYKVAKRGQDVALRCDPISGHVSLFWYQQALGQGPEFLTYFQNEAQLDKSGLPSDRFFAERPEGSVSTLKIQRTQQEDSAVYLCASSLVSVRKNEQFFGPGTRLTVL.

The genes are TRBV27 and TRBJ2-1, with no clear D. Germline V gene data show CDR1 as MNHEY and CDR2 as SMNVEV (reference sequence). The CDR3 is 13 residues long. Deletions cut 3 bases from V and 4 bases from J, with 7 bases between. CDR3 DNA: TGTGCCAGCAGTTTGTCCAAGTACAATGAGCAGTTCTTC. Amino acids: CASSLSKYNEQFF.

This clonotype appeared a few times. This rearrangement joins TRBV6-5 to TRBJ2-3; 10 bases are shared with TRBD2. V shed 0 bases and J 4 bases; nucleotides not matched to a gene: 10. Germline V CDR1 and CDR2: MNHEY, SVGAGI. This CDR3 is 18 amino acids long. The DNA for the CDR3 is TGTGCCAGCAGTTACTCCCTAGCGGGGGCCGGTATATCAGATACGCAGTATTTT. It specifies CASSYSLAGAGISDTQYF.

This chain joins TRBV14 and TRBJ1-1; TRBD1 is a possible D gene (5 bases). Between the trimmed V and J ends, which lost 1 base and 0 bases, there was a span of 9 bases. From germline, CDR1 is SGHDN and CDR2 FVKESK. The CDR3 extends over 15 amino acids. The CDR3 nucleotides are TGTGCCAGCAGCCAAGTTCGACAGCTGAACACTGAAGCTTTCTTT. This sequence encodes CASSQVRQLNTEAFF.

The rearrangement joins TRBV29-1 to TRBJ1-2; 7 bases match TRBD1. V dropped 3 bases and J dropped 8; count of bases not matched to a gene: 12. The CDR3 contains 14 residues. Looked up from germline, CDR1 is SQVTM and CDR2 is ANQGSEA. The CDR3 DNA sequence: TGCAGCGTTGATGCAGACAGGGTGAAGGAGGGCTACACCTTC. Protein product: CSVDADRVKEGYTF.

This clonotype was seen only a few times. The chain recombines TRBV15 with TRBJ2-7; 11 nucleotides agree with TRBD2. The CDR3 covers 14 residues. V trimming: 5 bases; J trimming: 4 bases; junction bases outside the gene matches: 4. The germline V gene encodes CDR1 LNHNV and CDR2 YYDKDF (reference sequence). This CDR3 reads CATSVRTSGYEQYF. CDR3 nucleotides: TGTGCCACCAGCGTCAGGACTAGCGGGTACGAGCAGTACTTC.

The chain links TRBV7-9 to TRBJ1-1; D is ambiguous. Germline V CDR1 and CDR2: SEHNR, FQNEAQ (reference sequence). Trimming cost V 1 base and J 4 bases, with 10 bases left between them. This CDR3 is built from 14 residues. The CDR3 DNA reads as TGTGCCAGCAGCTTAGTGACCGGGAGCACTGAAGCTTTCTTT. It codes for CASSLVTGSTEAFF.

This clonotype was counted only a few times. V is TRBV20-1 and J is TRBJ2-2; TRBD2 agrees at 10 bases. CDR1 and CDR2 (germline): DFQATT, SNEGSKA (reference sequence). The CDR3 sequence is 16 residues long. The J segment lost 7 bases and the V segment lost 3 bases, leaving 11 bases of the junction unmatched. Written as DNA, the CDR3 is TGCAGTGCTAGCGGACTAGCGGTCGACGCGGGCGGGGAGCTGTTTTTT. Protein product: CSASGLAVDAGGELFF.

This clonotype was seen a few times. This chain joins TRBV19 and TRBJ1-2; D possibly corresponds to TRBD1 (5 bases). Germline V gene sequence: CDR1 LNHDA, CDR2 SQIVND (reference sequence). The CDR3 runs to 18 residues. V gave up 6 bases and J gave up 1 base, with 24 bases separating them. CDR3: CASRRRRDAGLVNYGYTF. CDR3 DNA: TGTGCCAGTAGGAGACGGCGGGACGCAGGGCTGGTTAACTATGGCTACACCTTC.

This clonotype was recorded a few times. V gene TRBV15 combines with J gene TRBJ1-1; D is perhaps TRBD1 (5 bases). Trimming cost V 0 bases and J 0 bases, with 8 bases left between them. This CDR3 contains 15 residues. Germline CDR1 is LNHNV and CDR2 is YYDKDF (reference sequence). Here the CDR3 reads CATSRDGGLNTEAFF. CDR3 nucleotide sequence: TGTGCCACCAGCAGAGATGGGGGACTGAACACTGAAGCTTTCTTT. The complete variable domain, with remaining parts taken from reference TRBV15 and TRBJ1-1, reads DAMVIQNPRYQVTQFGKPVTLSCSQTLNHNVMYWYQQKSSQAPKLLFHYYDKDFNNEADTPDNFQSRRPNTSFCFLDIRSPGLGDTAMYLCATSRDGGLNTEAFFGQGTRLTVV.

V usage is TRBV19 and J usage is TRBJ2-7; perhaps TRBD1 as D (5 bases). Germline assignment: CDR1 LNHDA and CDR2 SQIVND (reference sequence). There are 14 residues in the CDR3. The V end lost 5 bases, the J end lost 5 bases, and 16 bases lay between the germline ends. The CDR3 region is CASSFLGATNEQYF. In DNA form, the CDR3 reads TGTGCCAGTAGTTTCCTTGGGGCGACAAACGAGCAGTACTTC.

This clonotype appeared a few times. This sequence joins TRBV20-1 and TRBJ2-7; TRBD1 agrees at 12 bases. This CDR3 has 17 residues. V dropped 4 bases and J dropped 0; count of bases not matched to a gene: 10. Germline loops: CDR1 DFQATT, CDR2 SNEGSKA (reference sequence). CDR3 nucleotide sequence: TGCAGTGCTACCGGGACAGGGGGCTATCAAAGCTCCTACGAGCAGTACTTC. Encoded protein: CSATGTGGYQSSYEQYF.

This clonotype occurred a few times. The chain employs TRBV10-3 and TRBJ2-7; D might be TRBD1 (6 bases). This CDR3 is built from 14 residues. Germline loops: CDR1 ENHRY, CDR2 SYGVKD. V was trimmed by 5 bases and J by 0 bases, leaving 11 bases between them. The CDR3, as DNA: TGTGCCATCAGTAGGACAGAGAGCTCCTACGAGCAGTACTTC. Translating gives CAISRTESSYEQYF.

This clonotype was seen many times. The chain links TRBV7-8 to TRBJ1-5; perhaps TRBD1 as D (6 bases). CDR3 length equals 15 residues. Trimming pared 1 base from V and 3 bases from J, leaving 10 bases between. Germline values: CDR1 SGHVS, CDR2 FQNEAQ. The CDR3 coding sequence is TGTGCCAGCAGCTTAGGGACAGCCTACAATCAGCCCCAGCATTTT. It translates to CASSLGTAYNQPQHF.

The sample holds many counts of this clonotype. The chain joins TRBV7-2 to TRBJ1-2, with TRBD1 matching 7 bases. The length of the CDR3 is 13 residues. Germline CDR1 SGHTA, CDR2 FQGNSA. After removal of 6 bases from V and 5 bases from J, the junction contained 6 bases not matched to a gene. This CDR3 is CASSPGTAYGYTF. CDR3 DNA: TGTGCCAGCAGTCCCGGGACAGCGTATGGCTACACCTTC.

The V and J genes are TRBV18 and TRBJ2-3; TRBD2 matches 9 bases. Per germline, CDR1 KGHSH and CDR2 LQKENI. CDR3 length equals 15 residues. With V trimmed by 4 bases and J by 5 bases, 7 bases remained unmatched. In DNA, the CDR3 is TGTGCCAGCTCACGCCGGACTAGCGATCAAGATACGCAGTATTTT. This encodes CASSRRTSDQDTQYF.

The chain is built from TRBV15 and TRBJ2-7; 7 nucleotides align to TRBD1. J lost 3 bases, V lost 1 base, and 6 bases had no gene match. Germline V lookup: CDR1 LNHNV, CDR2 YYDKDF (reference sequence). The CDR3 is 15 amino acids. This CDR3 reads CATSRGTGAGYEQYF. CDR3 nucleotide sequence: TGTGCCACCAGCAGAGGAACAGGGGCTGGCTACGAGCAGTACTTC.

This clonotype was seen a handful of times. The chain joins TRBV7-9 to TRBJ1-5; D is uncertain. The CDR3 is 15 residues long. Germline assignment: CDR1 SEHNR and CDR2 FQNEAQ (reference sequence). V gave up 4 bases and J gave up 3 bases, with 13 bases separating them. CDR3 residues: CASSYGGRPNQPQHF. The CDR3 DNA sequence: TGTGCCAGCAGCTACGGAGGTCGTCCCAATCAGCCCCAGCATTTT.

The rearrangement uses TRBV5-1 and TRBJ2-3; 7 nucleotides match TRBD1. The CDR3 contains 16 residues. V lost 0 bases to trimming and J lost 2 bases; unmatched junction nucleotides: 6. Germline V lookup: CDR1 SGHRS, CDR2 YFSETQ. CDR3 protein: CASSLEGAPHTDTQYF. In nucleotides, the CDR3 is TGCGCCAGCAGCTTGGAGGGGGCGCCTCACACAGATACGCAGTATTTT.